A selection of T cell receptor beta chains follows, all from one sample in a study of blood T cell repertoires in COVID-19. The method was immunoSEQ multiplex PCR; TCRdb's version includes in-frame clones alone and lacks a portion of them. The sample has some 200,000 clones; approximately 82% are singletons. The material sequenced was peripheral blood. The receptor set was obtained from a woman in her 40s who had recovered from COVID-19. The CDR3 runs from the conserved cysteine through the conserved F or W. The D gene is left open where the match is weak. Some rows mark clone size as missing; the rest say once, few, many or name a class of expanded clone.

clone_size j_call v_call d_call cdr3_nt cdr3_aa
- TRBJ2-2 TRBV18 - TGTGCCAGCTCACCACAGGAACAGGGATACACCGGGGAGCTGTTTTTT CASSPQEQGYTGELFF
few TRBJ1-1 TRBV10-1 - TGCGCCAGCAGCGCGACAGTGGACACTGAAGCTTTCTTT CASSATVDTEAFF
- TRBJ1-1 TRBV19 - TGTGCCAGTAGTATAGACGGGTCTGAAGCTTTCTTT CASSIDGSEAFF
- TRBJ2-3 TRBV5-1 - TGCGCCAGCAGCATGAGTCTCCGGGCAGATACGCAGTATTTT CASSMSLRADTQYF
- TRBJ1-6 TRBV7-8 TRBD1 TGTGCCAGCAGCCCACAACGACAGGGTCGGAATTCACCCCTCCACTTT CASSPQRQGRNSPLHF
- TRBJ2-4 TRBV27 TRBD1 TGTGCCAGCAGATCCGGGACAGGGGGCTTCAAAAACATTCAGTACTTC CASRSGTGGFKNIQYF
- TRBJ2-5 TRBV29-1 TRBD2 TGCAGCGTTGCCCCGACTAGCGGAAACCAAGAGACCCAGTACTTC CSVAPTSGNQETQYF
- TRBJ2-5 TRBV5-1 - TGCGCCAGCAGCCAGACAGCTAACCAAGAGACCCAGTACTTC CASSQTANQETQYF
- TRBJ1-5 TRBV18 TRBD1 TGTGCCAGCTCAAGCGACAGGGATCAGCCCCAGCATTTT CASSSDRDQPQHF
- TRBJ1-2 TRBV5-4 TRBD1 TGTGCCAGCAGCTTTCTGACAGGGGGCGAAGATTATGGCTACACCTTC CASSFLTGGEDYGYTF
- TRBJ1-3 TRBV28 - TGTGCCAGCAGTCCTACCTTGTTCGGCTCTGGAAACACCATATATTTT CASSPTLFGSGNTIYF
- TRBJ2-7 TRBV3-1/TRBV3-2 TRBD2 TGTGCCAGCAGCCAAGGGGGCCGGCGGGGGTCCGAGCAGTACTTC CASSQGGRRGSEQYF
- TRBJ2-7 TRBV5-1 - TGCGCCAGCAGCTTGGTCCCAGGGTCCTACGAGCAGTACTTC CASSLVPGSYEQYF
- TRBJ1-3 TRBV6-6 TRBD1 TGTGCCAGCAGTACCGGGACAGGGACCTCTGGAAACACCATATATTTT CASSTGTGTSGNTIYF
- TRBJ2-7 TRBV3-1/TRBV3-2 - TGTGCCAGCAGCCAAGATGGCAGCGGATACGAGCAGTACTTC CASSQDGSGYEQYF
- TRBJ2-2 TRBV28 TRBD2 TGTGCCAGCAGTTTAACCCTAGCGGGGGGGCCCCCCGGGGAGCTGTTTTTT CASSLTLAGGPPGELFF
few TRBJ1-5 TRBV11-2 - TGTGCCAGCAGCTTAGCAGGGGACCAGCCCCAGCATTTT CASSLAGDQPQHF
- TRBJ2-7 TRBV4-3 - TGCGCCAGCAGCCAAGCCGTGGACAATTTCTACGAGCAGTACTTC CASSQAVDNFYEQYF
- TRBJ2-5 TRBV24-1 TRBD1 TGTGCCACCAGCCGGACAGGGACCGAGACCCAGTACTTC CATSRTGTETQYF
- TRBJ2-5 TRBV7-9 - TGTGCCAGCAGGTCCCTTGGGGGGGAGACCCAGTACTTC CASRSLGGETQYF
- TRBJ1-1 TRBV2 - TGTGCCAGCCACGACAGAAATTTGAACACTGAAGCTTTCTTT CASHDRNLNTEAFF
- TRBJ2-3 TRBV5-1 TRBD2 TGCGCCAGCTCCGGGCTAGCGGGGGCCTCTAGCACAGATACGCAGTATTTT CASSGLAGASSTDTQYF
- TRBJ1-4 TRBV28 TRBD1 TGTGCCAGCAGTCGAGGTCCGGGACAGGGTAGTGAAAAACTGTTTTTT CASSRGPGQGSEKLFF
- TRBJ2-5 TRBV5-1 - TGCGCCAGCAGCTTGGACAGGCAAGTGGAGACCCAGTACTTC CASSLDRQVETQYF
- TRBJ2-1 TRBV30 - TGTGCCTGGAGTCCCTACGCAATACGGGAGCAGTTCTTC CAWSPYAIREQFF
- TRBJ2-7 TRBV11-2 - TGTGCCAGCAGCTTAGGTGGCAGAATATCCTACGAGCAGTACTTC CASSLGGRISYEQYF
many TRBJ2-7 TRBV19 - TGTGCCAGTAGTACGCGGTCCTTCTACGAGCAGTACTTC CASSTRSFYEQYF
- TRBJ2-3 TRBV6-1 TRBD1 TGTGCCAGCAGTGAAGCAGGACAGGGGCGCGTTGTCTCTAGCACAGATACGCAGTATTTT CASSEAGQGRVVSSTDTQYF
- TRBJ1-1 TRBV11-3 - TGTGCCAGCAGCTTATCCCGGCAGGGAAGAGCTTTCTTT CASSLSRQGRAFF
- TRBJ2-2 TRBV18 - TGTGCCAGCTCACCTTCGTCAGGAGGTCCGAACACCGGGGAGCTGTTTTTT CASSPSSGGPNTGELFF
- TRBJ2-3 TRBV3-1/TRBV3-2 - TGTGCCAGCAGCGGACGAGGGGGAAGCACAGATACGCAGTATTTT CASSGRGGSTDTQYF
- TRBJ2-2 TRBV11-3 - TGTGCCAGCAGCCCCGGCGGGGCCGGGGAGCTGTTTTTT CASSPGGAGELFF
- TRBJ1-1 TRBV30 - TGTGCCTGGAGTGTTAATCTCTTCACTGAAGCTTTCTTT CAWSVNLFTEAFF
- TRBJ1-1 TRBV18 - TGTGCCAGCTCACCACTATCAGGGCGACGGGACACTGAAGCTTTCTTT CASSPLSGRRDTEAFF
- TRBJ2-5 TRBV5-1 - TGCGCCAGCAGCTTGGTCGCGGGGGCCTACCAAGAGACCCAGTACTTC CASSLVAGAYQETQYF
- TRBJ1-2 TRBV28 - TGTGCCAGCAGCCAGGCACTTAACAGAGATGGCTACACCTTC CASSQALNRDGYTF
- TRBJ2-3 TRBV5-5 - TGTGCCAGCAGCTTGGACTCGAGCACAGATACGCAGTATTTT CASSLDSSTDTQYF
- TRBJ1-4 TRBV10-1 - TGCGCCAGCAGTGAGTCGGCGGGATTTCCTAATGAAAAACTGTTTTTT CASSESAGFPNEKLFF
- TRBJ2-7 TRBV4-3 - TGCGCCAGCAGCCAAGACTCTAGCACAAGACGGGAGCAGTACTTC CASSQDSSTRREQYF
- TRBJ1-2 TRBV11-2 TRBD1 TGTGCCAGCAGAAATCGGGACAGTTATGGCTACACCTTC CASRNRDSYGYTF
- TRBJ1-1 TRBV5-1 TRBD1 TGCGCCAGCAGCTTGCAGGGGGAAGACACTGAAGCTTTCTTT CASSLQGEDTEAFF
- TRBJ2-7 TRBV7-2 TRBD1 TGTGCCAGCAGCATGGGACAGTCCAGCTCCTACGAGCAGTACTTC CASSMGQSSSYEQYF
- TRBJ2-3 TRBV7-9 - TGTGCCAGCAGCGAGAGACAGCATGCAGATACGCAGTATTTT CASSERQHADTQYF
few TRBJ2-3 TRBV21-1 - TGTGCCAGCAGCAAAATGCGGGGGACGGGGGGCAAAGATACGCAGTATTTT CASSKMRGTGGKDTQYF